The 9 T cell receptor beta chains listed next were all sequenced from one sample in a study of T cell repertoires in cytomegalovirus infection. Their antigen targets remain unknown. TCRdb analysed the reads with MiXCR anew, one entry per CDR3 protein. Among about 500,000 distinct CDR3 sequences listed, 33% were seen once. Source: cultured PBMCs, taken from culture after CMV antigen stimulation. These receptors originate from a human donor in good health (CMV status not recorded). Some clones in this sample may be carry-over from other donors' samples.

This clonotype was seen a handful of times. V usage is TRBV7-3 and J usage is TRBJ2-5; D perhaps matches TRBD1 (6 bases). The CDR3 contains 14 residues. Germline assignment: CDR1 SGHTA and CDR2 FQGTGA. V was clipped by 1 base and J by 4 bases, with 10 bases between them. CDR3 amino acids: CASSLISGVETQYF. The CDR3 nucleotides read TGTGCCAGCAGCTTAATCTCAGGGGTAGAGACCCAGTACTTC.

This clonotype has a handful of counts. V usage is TRBV7-3 and J usage is TRBJ2-6; D is ambiguous. V was pared by 7 bases and J by 0 bases, with 19 bases between. The CDR3 totals 18 residues. Germline CDR1 is SGHTA and CDR2 is FQGTGA. In DNA, the CDR3 is TGTGCCAGCACGATTCCGGTTAGCCGGTACTCTGGGGCCAACGTCCTGACTTTC. As protein: CASTIPVSRYSGANVLTF.

The chain carries TRBV18 and TRBJ1-3, with D maybe TRBD1 (6 bases). The length of the CDR3 is 12 residues. Looked up from germline, CDR1 is KGHSH and CDR2 is LQKENI. Trimming took 5 bases from V and 8 from J, leaving 10 bases between them. The CDR3 sequence is CASSLQGDTIYF. The CDR3 nucleotides are TGTGCCAGCTCATTACAGGGAGACACCATATATTTT.

This chain's CDR3 is CASSPPRGSSYNEQFF. The CDR3 DNA is TGTGCCAGCTCACCACCTCGAGGGAGTTCCTACAATGAGCAGTTCTTC. The rearrangement uses TRBV18 and TRBJ2-1, with D maybe TRBD2 (5 bases). CDR3 length equals 16 residues. The germline CDR1 and CDR2 sequences are KGHSH and LQKENI. V dropped 0 bases and J dropped 1 base, with 10 bases sitting between them. Variable domain in full (rest from reference TRBV18 and TRBJ2-1): NAGVMQNPRHLVRRRGQEARLRCSPMKGHSHVYWYRQLPEEGLKFMVYLQKENIIDESGMPKERFSAEFPKEGPSILRIQQVVRGDSAAYFCASSPPRGSSYNEQFFGPGTRLTVL.

The J gene is TRBJ2-3, the V gene TRBV2; possibly TRBD2 for D (6 bases). This CDR3 contains 13 residues. Germline lookup yields CDR1 SNHLY and CDR2 FYNNEI. Trimming took off 7 bases at V and 0 bases at J, with 8 bases between the two ends. The DNA of the CDR3 is TGTGCCAGCAACGGGGGTAGCACAGATACGCAGTATTTT. Protein product: CASNGGSTDTQYF.

The rearrangement joins TRBV19 to TRBJ2-2, with D perhaps matching TRBD1 (5 bases). The CDR3 totals 15 residues. Germline V gene lookup returns CDR1 LNHDA and CDR2 SQIVND (reference sequence). V lost 6 bases to trimming and J lost 7 bases, with 18 bases between them. The CDR3 coding sequence is TGTGCCAGTAGCACATTTGACAGAGGCGGCGGGGAGCTGTTTTTT. Amino acid sequence: CASSTFDRGGGELFF.

The chain joins TRBV7-2 to TRBJ1-2, with 7 bases aligning to TRBD1. After removal of 5 bases from V and 4 bases from J, the junction contained 7 bases not matched to a gene. The CDR3 is made up of 14 amino acids. Per germline, CDR1 SGHTA and CDR2 FQGNSA. The CDR3 is CASSPRDSIYGYTF. The CDR3 DNA follows: TGTGCCAGCAGCCCAAGGGACAGTATCTATGGCTACACCTTC.

This rearrangement joins TRBV6-5 to TRBJ2-1; 15 positions agree with TRBD2. With 4 bases clipped from V and 9 bases from J, the junction kept 7 bases outside the gene matches. Germline V gene sequence: CDR1 MNHEY, CDR2 SVGAGI. This CDR3 is 16 amino acids long. CDR3 nucleotide sequence: TGTGCCAGCAGTTTGGGACTAGCGGGAGGACATGGTGAGCAGTTCTTC. This sequence encodes CASSLGLAGGHGEQFF.

This clonotype showed up just a few times. This sequence joins TRBV7-8 and TRBJ1-5; no definite D call. CDR1 is SGHVS and CDR2 is FQNEAQ in the germline V gene. Trimming took off 5 bases at V and 7 bases at J, with 18 bases between the two ends. CDR3 length: 15 residues. The CDR3 sequence: CASSGSDRAGQPQHF. The DNA for the CDR3 is TGTGCCAGCAGCGGATCGGACCGGGCGGGGCAGCCCCAGCATTTT.